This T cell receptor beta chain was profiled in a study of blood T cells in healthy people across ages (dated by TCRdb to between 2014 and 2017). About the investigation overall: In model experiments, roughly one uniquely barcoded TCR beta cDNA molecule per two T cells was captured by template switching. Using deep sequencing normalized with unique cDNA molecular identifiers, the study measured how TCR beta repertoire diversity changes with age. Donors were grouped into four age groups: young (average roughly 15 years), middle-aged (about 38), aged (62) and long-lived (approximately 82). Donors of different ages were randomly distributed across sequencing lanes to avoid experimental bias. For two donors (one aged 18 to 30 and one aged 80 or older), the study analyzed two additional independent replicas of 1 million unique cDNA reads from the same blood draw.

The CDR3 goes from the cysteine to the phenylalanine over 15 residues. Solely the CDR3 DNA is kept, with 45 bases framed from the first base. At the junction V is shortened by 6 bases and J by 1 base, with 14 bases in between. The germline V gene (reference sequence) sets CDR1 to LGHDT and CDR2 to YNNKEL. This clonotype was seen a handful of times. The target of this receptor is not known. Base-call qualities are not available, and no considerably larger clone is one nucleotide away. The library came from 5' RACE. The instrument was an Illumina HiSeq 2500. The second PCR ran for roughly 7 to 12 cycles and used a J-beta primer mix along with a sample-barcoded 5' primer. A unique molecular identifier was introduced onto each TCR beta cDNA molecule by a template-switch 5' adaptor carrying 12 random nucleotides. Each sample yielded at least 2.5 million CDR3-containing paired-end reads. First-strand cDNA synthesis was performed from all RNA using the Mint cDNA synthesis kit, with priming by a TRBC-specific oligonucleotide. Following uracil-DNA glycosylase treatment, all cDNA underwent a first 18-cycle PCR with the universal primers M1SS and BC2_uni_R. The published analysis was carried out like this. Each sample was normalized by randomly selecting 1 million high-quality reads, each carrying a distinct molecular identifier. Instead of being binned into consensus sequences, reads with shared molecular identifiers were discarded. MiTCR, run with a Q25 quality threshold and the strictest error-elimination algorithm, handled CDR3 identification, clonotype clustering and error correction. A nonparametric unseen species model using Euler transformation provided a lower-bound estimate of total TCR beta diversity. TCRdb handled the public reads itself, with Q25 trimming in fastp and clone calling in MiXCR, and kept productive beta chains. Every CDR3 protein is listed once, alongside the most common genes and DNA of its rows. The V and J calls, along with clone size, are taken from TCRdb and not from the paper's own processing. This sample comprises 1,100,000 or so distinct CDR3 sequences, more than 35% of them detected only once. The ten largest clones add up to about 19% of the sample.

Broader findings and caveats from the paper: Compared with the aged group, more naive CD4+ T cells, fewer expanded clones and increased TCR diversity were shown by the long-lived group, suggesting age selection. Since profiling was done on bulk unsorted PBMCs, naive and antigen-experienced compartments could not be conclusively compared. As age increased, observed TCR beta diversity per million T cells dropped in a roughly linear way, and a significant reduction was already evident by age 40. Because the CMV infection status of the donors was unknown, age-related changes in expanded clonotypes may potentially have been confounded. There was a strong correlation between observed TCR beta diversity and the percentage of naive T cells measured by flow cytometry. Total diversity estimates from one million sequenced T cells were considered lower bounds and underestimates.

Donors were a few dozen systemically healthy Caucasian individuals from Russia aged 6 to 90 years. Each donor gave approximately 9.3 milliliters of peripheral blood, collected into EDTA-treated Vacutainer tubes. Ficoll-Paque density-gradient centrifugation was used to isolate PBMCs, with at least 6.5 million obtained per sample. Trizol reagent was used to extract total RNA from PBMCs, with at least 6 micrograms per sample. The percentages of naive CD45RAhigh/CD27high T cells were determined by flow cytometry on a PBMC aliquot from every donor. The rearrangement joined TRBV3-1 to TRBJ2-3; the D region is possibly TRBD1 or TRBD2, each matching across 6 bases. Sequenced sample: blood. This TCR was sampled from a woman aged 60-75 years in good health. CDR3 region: CASSKGGVGTDTQYF. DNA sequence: TGTGCCAGCAGTAAGGGGGGAGTTGGCACAGATACGCAGTATTTT.